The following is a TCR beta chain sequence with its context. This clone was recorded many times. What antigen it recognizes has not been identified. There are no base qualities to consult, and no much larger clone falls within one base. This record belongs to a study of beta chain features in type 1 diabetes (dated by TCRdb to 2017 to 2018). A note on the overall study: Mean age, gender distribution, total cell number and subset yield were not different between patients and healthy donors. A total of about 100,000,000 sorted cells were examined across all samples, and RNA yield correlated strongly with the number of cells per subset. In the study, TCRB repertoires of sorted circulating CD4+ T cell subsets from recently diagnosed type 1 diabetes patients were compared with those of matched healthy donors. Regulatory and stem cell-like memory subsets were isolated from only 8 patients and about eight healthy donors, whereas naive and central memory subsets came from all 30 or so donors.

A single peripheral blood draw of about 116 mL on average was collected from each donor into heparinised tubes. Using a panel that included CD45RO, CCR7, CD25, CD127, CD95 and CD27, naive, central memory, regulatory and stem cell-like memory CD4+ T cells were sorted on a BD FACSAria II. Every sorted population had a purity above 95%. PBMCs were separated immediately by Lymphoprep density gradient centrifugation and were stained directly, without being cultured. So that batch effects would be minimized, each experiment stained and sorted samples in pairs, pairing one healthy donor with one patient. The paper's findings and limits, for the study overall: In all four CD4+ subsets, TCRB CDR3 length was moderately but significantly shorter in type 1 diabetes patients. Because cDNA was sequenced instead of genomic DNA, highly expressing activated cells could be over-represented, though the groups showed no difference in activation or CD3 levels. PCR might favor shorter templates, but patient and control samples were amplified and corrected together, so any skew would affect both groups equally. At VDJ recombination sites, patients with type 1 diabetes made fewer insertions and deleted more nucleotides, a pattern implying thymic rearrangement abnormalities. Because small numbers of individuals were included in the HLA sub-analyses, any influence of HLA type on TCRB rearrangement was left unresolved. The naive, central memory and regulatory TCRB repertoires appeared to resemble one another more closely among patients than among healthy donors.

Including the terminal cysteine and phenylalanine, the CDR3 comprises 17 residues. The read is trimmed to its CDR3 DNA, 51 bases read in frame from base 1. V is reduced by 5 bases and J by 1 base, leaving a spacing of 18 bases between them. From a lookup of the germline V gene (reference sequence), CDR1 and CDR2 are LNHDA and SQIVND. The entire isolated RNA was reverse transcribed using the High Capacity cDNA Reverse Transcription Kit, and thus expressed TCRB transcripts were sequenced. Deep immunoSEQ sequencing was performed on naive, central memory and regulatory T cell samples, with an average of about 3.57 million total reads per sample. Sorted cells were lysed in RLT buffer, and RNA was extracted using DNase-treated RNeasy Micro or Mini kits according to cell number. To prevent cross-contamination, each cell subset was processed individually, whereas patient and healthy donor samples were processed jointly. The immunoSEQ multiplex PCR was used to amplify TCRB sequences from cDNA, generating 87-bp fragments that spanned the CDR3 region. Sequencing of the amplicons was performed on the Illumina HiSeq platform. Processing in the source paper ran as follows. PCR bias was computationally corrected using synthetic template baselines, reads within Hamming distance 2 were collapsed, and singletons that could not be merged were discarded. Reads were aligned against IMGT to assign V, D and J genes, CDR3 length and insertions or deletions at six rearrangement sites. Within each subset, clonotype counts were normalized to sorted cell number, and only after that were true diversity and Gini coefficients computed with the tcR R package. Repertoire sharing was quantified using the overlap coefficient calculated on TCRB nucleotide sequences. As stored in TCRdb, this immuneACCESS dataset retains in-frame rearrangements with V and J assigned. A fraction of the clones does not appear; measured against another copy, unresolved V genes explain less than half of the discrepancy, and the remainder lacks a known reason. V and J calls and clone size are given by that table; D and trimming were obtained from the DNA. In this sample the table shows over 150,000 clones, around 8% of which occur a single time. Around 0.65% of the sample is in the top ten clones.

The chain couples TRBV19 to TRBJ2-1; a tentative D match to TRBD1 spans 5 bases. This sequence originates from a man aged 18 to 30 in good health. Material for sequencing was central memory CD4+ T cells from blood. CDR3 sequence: CASSPIISQGSYNEQFF. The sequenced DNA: TGTGCCAGTAGTCCTATAATTAGCCAGGGATCCTACAATGAGCAGTTCTTC.